This T cell receptor beta chain was identified during a study of Graves' ophthalmopathy and Graves' hyperthyroidism. This clonotype was observed many times. TCR beta CDR3 amplification used RNA transcripts. RT-PCR was first run with HTBI primers, then multiplex PCR in a second round. TCRdb independently ran MiXCR on the multiplex PCR reads; one entry per CDR3 protein. Here the sample spans approximately 480,000 distinct CDR3 sequences, over 13% being singletons. Other autoimmune diseases, uncontrolled infections, pregnancy or lactation excluded patients from enrollment. V lost 4 bases, J lost 0 bases, and 4 bases stayed unmatched. The V gene's germline CDR1 is MNHEY and CDR2 SMNVEV (reference sequence). This CDR3 region has 15 residues.

V and J are TRBV27 and TRBJ2-7; 9 bases agree with TRBD2. The specimen sequenced was blood. The clonotype was recovered from a woman in her 30s with Graves' ophthalmopathy. CDR3 in DNA: TGTGCCAGCAGTTCACGACTAGCGGCCTCCTACGAGCAGTACTTC. Its translation is CASSSRLAASYEQYF.